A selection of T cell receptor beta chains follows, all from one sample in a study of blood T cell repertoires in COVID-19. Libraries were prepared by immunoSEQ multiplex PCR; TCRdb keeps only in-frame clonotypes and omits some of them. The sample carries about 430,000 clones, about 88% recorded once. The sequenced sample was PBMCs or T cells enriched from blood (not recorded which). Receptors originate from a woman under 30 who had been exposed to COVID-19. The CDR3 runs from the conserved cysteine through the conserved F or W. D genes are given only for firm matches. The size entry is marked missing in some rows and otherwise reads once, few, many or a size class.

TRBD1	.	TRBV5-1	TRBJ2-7	TGCGCCAGCAGCTTGGTTCCGCCCGGGACAGAGCCCTACGAGCAGTACTTC	CASSLVPPGTEPYEQYF
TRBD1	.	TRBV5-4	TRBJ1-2	TGTGCCAGCAGCTTGGGGACAGGGGACCTCTATGGCTACACCTTC	CASSLGTGDLYGYTF
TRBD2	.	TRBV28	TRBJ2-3	TGTGCCAGCAGCCCTAGCGGGAAGTATACGCAGTATTTT	CASSPSGKYTQYF
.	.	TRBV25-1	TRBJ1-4	TGTGCCAGCAGCCTCTTTAATGAAAAACTGTTTTTT	CASSLFNEKLFF
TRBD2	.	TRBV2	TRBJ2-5	TGTGCCAGCAGACGCGGGAGGGCCGGTGGGGAGACCCAGTACTTC	CASRRGRAGGETQYF
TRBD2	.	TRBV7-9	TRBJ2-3	TGTGCCAGCAGCTTAGTGGGATGGCTAGCGGGGTCAGATACGCAGTATTTT	CASSLVGWLAGSDTQYF
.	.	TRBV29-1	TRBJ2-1	TGCAGCGCAGACAGTTACAATGAGCAGTTCTTC	CSADSYNEQFF
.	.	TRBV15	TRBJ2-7	TGTGCCACCAGCAGGATAGTTGGCGAGCAGTACTTC	CATSRIVGEQYF
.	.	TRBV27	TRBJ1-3	TGTGCCAGCAGTCCACAGGGACCCGGAAACACCATATATTTT	CASSPQGPGNTIYF
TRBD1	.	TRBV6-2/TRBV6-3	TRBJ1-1	TGTGCCAGCAGTACAGGGGTTGCAGCTTTCTTT	CASSTGVAAFF
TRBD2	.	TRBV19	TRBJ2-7	TGTGCCAGTAGTCCCTTCACTAGCGTCCCCCTCCTCTACGAGCAGTACTTC	CASSPFTSVPLLYEQYF
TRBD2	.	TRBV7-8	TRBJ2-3	TGTGCCAGCAGCTCCCCGGGACTAGCGGGAGGGCCGGGGGATACGCAGTATTTT	CASSSPGLAGGPGDTQYF
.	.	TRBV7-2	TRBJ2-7	TGTGCCAGCAGCTTAGGGTTTGGCCCAACCTACGAGCAGTACTTC	CASSLGFGPTYEQYF
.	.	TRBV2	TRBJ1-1	TGTGCCAGCAGTGCGCAGGGGACTGAAGCTTTCTTT	CASSAQGTEAFF
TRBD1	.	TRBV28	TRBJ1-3	TGTGCCAGCAGTTTTAGGACAGGGGGAAACACCATATATTTT	CASSFRTGGNTIYF
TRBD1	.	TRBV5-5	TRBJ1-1	TGTGCCAGCAGCCCCTGGACAGGACACACTGAAGCTTTCTTT	CASSPWTGHTEAFF
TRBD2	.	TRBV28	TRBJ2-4	TGTGCCAGCAGCGAGACTAGCGGGAAAGCCAAAAACATTCAGTACTTC	CASSETSGKAKNIQYF
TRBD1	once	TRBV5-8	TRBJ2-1	TGTGCCAGCAGCTTGGGCCAGGGGGCCTACAATGAGCAGTTCTTC	CASSLGQGAYNEQFF
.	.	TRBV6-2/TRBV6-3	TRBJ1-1	TGTGCCAGCAGTTACCGCAGGACTGAAGCTTTCTTT	CASSYRRTEAFF
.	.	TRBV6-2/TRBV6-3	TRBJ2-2	TGTGCCAGCAGTTCCGTGACAAGAGCGAACACCGGGGAGCTGTTTTTT	CASSSVTRANTGELFF
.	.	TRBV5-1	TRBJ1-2	TGCGCCAGCAGCTTCGGGAGTAACTATGGCTACACCTTC	CASSFGSNYGYTF
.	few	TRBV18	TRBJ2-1	TGTGCCAGCTCACCAGGTCTAGCGCTTGGTGAGCAGTTCTTC	CASSPGLALGEQFF
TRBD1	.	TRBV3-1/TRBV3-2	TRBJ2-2	TGTGCCAGCGTATCACAGGGGGCAGCCGGGGAGCTGTTTTTT	CASVSQGAAGELFF
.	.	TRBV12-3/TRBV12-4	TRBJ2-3	TGTGCCAGCAGGCCCGCAGGGTCAGATACGCAGTATTTT	CASRPAGSDTQYF
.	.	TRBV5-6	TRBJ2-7	TGTGCCAGCAGCTTCGGTGCCATACCTTGGGAGCAGTACTTC	CASSFGAIPWEQYF
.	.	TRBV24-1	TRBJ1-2	TGTGCCACCAGTGACCCCATCCGGGGGTATGGCTACACCTTC	CATSDPIRGYGYTF
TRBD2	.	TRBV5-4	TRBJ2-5	TGTGCCAGCAGCCTAGGACTAGCGGCCCAAGAGACCCAGTACTTC	CASSLGLAAQETQYF
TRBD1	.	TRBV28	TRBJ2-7	TGTGCCAGCAGTCCAGGCCGGGGACAGGGCGTCTACGAGCAGTACTTC	CASSPGRGQGVYEQYF